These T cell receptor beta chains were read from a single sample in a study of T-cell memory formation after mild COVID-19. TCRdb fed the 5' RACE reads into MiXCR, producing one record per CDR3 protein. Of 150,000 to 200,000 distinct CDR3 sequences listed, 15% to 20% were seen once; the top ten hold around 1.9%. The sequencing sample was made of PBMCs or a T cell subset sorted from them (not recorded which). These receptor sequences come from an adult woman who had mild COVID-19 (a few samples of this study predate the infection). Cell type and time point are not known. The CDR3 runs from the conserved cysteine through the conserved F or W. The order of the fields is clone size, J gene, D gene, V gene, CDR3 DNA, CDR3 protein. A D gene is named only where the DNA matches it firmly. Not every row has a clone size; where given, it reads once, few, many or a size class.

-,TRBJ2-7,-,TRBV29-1,TGCAGCCTACGATGGGGCGGTGAGCAGTACTTC,CSLRWGGEQYF
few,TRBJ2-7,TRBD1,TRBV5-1,TGCGCCAGCAGACCCGGGACAGGAGCCACGCTAGAGTACTTC,CASRPGTGATLEYF
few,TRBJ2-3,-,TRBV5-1,TGCGCCAGCAGTCTTCGGATTAGCACAGATACGCAGTATTTT,CASSLRISTDTQYF
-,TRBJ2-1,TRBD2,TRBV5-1,TGCGCCAGCAGCCTGACTAGCGGGAGAGTTAGTGAGCAGTTCTTC,CASSLTSGRVSEQFF
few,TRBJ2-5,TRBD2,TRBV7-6,TGTGCCAGCAGCGAAGGACTAGCGGGAAAAGAGACCCAGTACTTC,CASSEGLAGKETQYF
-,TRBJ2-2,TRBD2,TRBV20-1,TGCAGTGCTAGGGGAGCGGGAGATGGAGCCGGGGAGCTGTTTTTT,CSARGAGDGAGELFF
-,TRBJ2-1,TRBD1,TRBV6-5,TGTGCCAGCAGGACGGACAGGGGAGGGTACAATGAGCAGTTCTTC,CASRTDRGGYNEQFF
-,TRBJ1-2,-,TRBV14,TGTGCCAGCAGCCAAAGCTACGGGACGGGACATGGCTACACCTTC,CASSQSYGTGHGYTF
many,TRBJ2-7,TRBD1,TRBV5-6,TGTGCCAGCAGCTCCCCATCGGACAGGGCCTACGAGCAGTACTTC,CASSSPSDRAYEQYF
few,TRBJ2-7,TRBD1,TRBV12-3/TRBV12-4,TGTGCCAGCAGTCGAGGGACAGGAGTTACCTACGAGCAGTACTTC,CASSRGTGVTYEQYF
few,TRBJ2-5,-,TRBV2,TGTGCCAGCAGGCAAGAGACCCAGTACTTC,CASRQETQYF
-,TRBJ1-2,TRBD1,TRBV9,TGTGCCAGCAGCAGTCCGGGACAGGGCAACTATGGCTACACCTTC,CASSSPGQGNYGYTF
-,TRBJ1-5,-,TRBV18,TGTGCCAGCTCACCGTACAAAGACAATCAGCCCCAGCATTTT,CASSPYKDNQPQHF
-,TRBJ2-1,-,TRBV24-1,TGTGCCACCCAAGAGGGGTACAATGAGCAGTTCTTC,CATQEGYNEQFF
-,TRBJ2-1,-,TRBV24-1,TGTGCCACCAGTGATTCACAGTTCGAGGGCAATGAGCAGTTCTTC,CATSDSQFEGNEQFF
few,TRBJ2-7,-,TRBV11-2,TGTGCCAGCAGCTTACGACTGCGCTACGAGCAGTACTTC,CASSLRLRYEQYF
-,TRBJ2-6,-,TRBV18,TGTGCCAGCTCACCCATACTTCCGGGGGCTGGGGCCAACGTCCTGACTTTC,CASSPILPGAGANVLTF
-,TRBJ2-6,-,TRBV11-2,TGTGCCAGCAGCCCGGGCCGGGGCTCTGGGGCCAACGTCCTGACTTTC,CASSPGRGSGANVLTF
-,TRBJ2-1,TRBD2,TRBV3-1,TGTGCCAGCAGCCAACACCTGACTAGCGGTGAGCAGTTCTTC,CASSQHLTSGEQFF
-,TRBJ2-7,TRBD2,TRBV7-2,TGTGCCAGCCTTCCTACTAGCGGGAGTGGTTACGAGCAGTACTTC,CASLPTSGSGYEQYF
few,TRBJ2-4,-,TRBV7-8,TGTGCCAGCAGCTTAGCGAGGGCATCCCTAGCCAAAAACATTCAGTACTTC,CASSLARASLAKNIQYF
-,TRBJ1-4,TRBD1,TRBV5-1,TGCGCCAGCAGCGCCGGGACAGCCGAAAAACTGTTTTTT,CASSAGTAEKLFF
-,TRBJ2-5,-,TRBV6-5,TGTGCCAGCAGTCCCACCCTGACCAGGGGTGGTGGAGAGACCCAGTACTTC,CASSPTLTRGGGETQYF
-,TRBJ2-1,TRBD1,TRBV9,TGTGCCAGCAGTGAACAGGGGGCGAGTTACAATGAGCAGTTCTTC,CASSEQGASYNEQFF